Presented here are 31 T cell receptor beta chains from one specimen sequenced in a study of cytomegalovirus exposure and HLA in healthy donors. Researchers ran the PCR with 60 Vbeta and 13 Jbeta primers. Generated by immunoSEQ multiplex PCR, the TCRdb table keeps only in-frame clones and is missing some. The repertoire holds some 170,000 clones, with about four fifths as singletons. The sample taken for sequencing was PBMCs. Receptor source: a female donor in good health and CMV-seronegative.

There are a few counts of this clone. This rearrangement joins TRBV5-1 to TRBJ2-1; 9 bases agree with TRBD1. The CDR3 contains 15 residues. The J segment lost 0 bases and the V segment lost 7 bases, leaving 5 bases of the junction unmatched. The germline gives CDR1 SGHRS, CDR2 YFSETQ. CDR3 region: CASALTGGSYNEQFF. The CDR3 DNA follows: TGCGCCAGCGCACTGACAGGGGGCTCCTACAATGAGCAGTTCTTC.

This chain joins TRBV27 and TRBJ2-2, with 9 nucleotides matching TRBD2. Germline assignment: CDR1 MNHEY and CDR2 SMNVEV (reference sequence). V shed 5 bases and J 0 bases; nucleotides not matched to a gene: 4. The CDR3 is made up of 16 amino acids. The CDR3 nucleotides are TGTGCCAGCAGTGCTCTAGCGGGGACGAACACCGGGGAGCTGTTTTTT. Translating gives CASSALAGTNTGELFF.

This clone was counted only a few times. The chain links TRBV10-3 to TRBJ2-7; 11 bases match TRBD2. Trimming at V came to 11 bases and at J to 2 bases, leaving 5 bases not matched to a gene. This CDR3 comprises 13 residues. Germline V lookup: CDR1 ENHRY, CDR2 SYGVKD. The CDR3 loop reads CASTSGATYEQYF. DNA of the CDR3: TGTGCCTCGACTAGCGGGGCCACCTACGAGCAGTACTTC.

The V gene is TRBV5-1, the J gene TRBJ1-2, with D possibly TRBD1 on 5 matching bases. The CDR3 consists of 14 residues. Germline lookup yields CDR1 SGHRS and CDR2 YFSETQ. Trimming pared 3 bases from V and 2 bases from J, leaving 11 bases between. This chain's CDR3 is CASSWGLGNYGYTF. In DNA form, the CDR3 reads TGCGCCAGCAGCTGGGGCCTGGGGAACTATGGCTACACCTTC.

V usage is TRBV2 and J usage is TRBJ2-3, with D tentatively TRBD2 (6 bases). Germline V gene data show CDR1 as SNHLY and CDR2 as FYNNEI. This CDR3 contains 16 residues. With 6 bases removed from V and 1 base from J, the gap between germline ends came to 17 bases. The CDR3 DNA reads as TGTGCCAGCAGCGATAACCGGGACTCCGGCACAGATACGCAGTATTTT. Translating it yields CASSDNRDSGTDTQYF.

The J gene is TRBJ2-3, the V gene TRBV7-2; D is ambiguous. Germline V gene sequence: CDR1 SGHTA, CDR2 FQGNSA. Trimming left V 2 bases short and J 0 bases short, with 9 bases between. The CDR3 length is 15 residues. CDR3: CASSLQAYSTDTQYF. DNA of the CDR3: TGTGCCAGCAGCTTACAAGCGTATAGCACAGATACGCAGTATTTT.

This clone turned up a few times. This chain connects TRBV5-1 to TRBJ2-2, with D perhaps matching TRBD1 (6 bases). V lost 6 bases, J lost 0 bases, and 18 bases lay in between. CDR1 is SGHRS and CDR2 is YFSETQ in the germline V gene. CDR3 length: 17 residues. The CDR3 protein is CASNTIGGRANTGELFF. The CDR3 region has the DNA TGCGCCAGCAACACTATTGGGGGCAGGGCGAACACCGGGGAGCTGTTTTTT.

The chain links TRBV13 to TRBJ1-1; D is unclear. The V end lost 0 bases, the J end lost 6 bases, and 8 bases lay between the germline ends. Germline CDR1 reads PRHDT; CDR2 reads FYEKMQ (reference sequence). This CDR3 has 13 residues. The chain's CDR3 is CASSLGAGAEAFF. The CDR3 nucleotides are TGTGCCAGCAGCTTAGGCGCCGGGGCTGAAGCTTTCTTT.

The chain has TRBV9 and TRBJ2-5; TRBD1 agrees at 10 bases. From germline, CDR1 is SGDLS and CDR2 YYNGEE. CDR3 length: 15 residues. The V segment lost 4 bases and the J segment 11 bases; nucleotides outside the gene matches: 14. CDR3 DNA sequence: TGTGCCAGCAGCCAATCGGGACAGGGGTTTGAGGAGCAGTACTTC. Translating gives CASSQSGQGFEEQYF.

The chain carries TRBV6-4 and TRBJ2-1; 7 nucleotides agree with TRBD1. CDR3 length equals 14 residues. Germline-derived CDR1 and CDR2 are MRHNA and SNTAGT. V trimming: 2 bases; J trimming: 8 bases; junction bases outside the gene matches: 6. The CDR3, as DNA: TGTGCCAGCAGTGACGGGACAGCTCTGGATGAGCAGTTCTTC. Encoded protein: CASSDGTALDEQFF.

The V gene is TRBV2, the J gene TRBJ2-3; D unclear. V was cut by 4 bases and J by 5 bases, with 4 bases left in between. The CDR3 length is 11 residues. Germline CDR1 is SNHLY and CDR2 is FYNNEI. CDR3 sequence (DNA): TGTGCCAGCAGTGGACAAGATACGCAGTATTTT. Its translation: CASSGQDTQYF.

J is TRBJ1-3 and V is TRBV7-2, with D unresolved. CDR3 length equals 12 residues. Germline CDR1 and CDR2: SGHTA and FQGNSA. The V gene lost 5 bases and the J gene lost 5 bases, with 7 bases spanning the gap. The CDR3 nucleotides read TGTGCCAGCAGCCCCCTACGAAACACCATATATTTT. This codes for CASSPLRNTIYF.

The chain combines TRBV7-3 with TRBJ2-7; 10 bases are a match to TRBD2. CDR1 SGHTA and CDR2 FQGTGA come from the germline V gene. The CDR3 has 15 amino acids. The trim removed 4 bases at V and 7 bases at J, leaving 10 bases unmatched. The CDR3 nucleotides read TGTGCCAGCAGCTCATGGACTAGCGGCTTGGGGGAGCAGTACTTC. Its translation: CASSSWTSGLGEQYF.

This clone was detected only a few times. The gene calls are TRBV6-4 and TRBJ2-3, with 8 bases lining up with TRBD2. This CDR3 is built from 14 residues. The V and J ends lost 4 bases and 6 bases, in that order; junction bases with no gene match: 6. From germline, CDR1 is MRHNA and CDR2 SNTAGT. The CDR3 reads CASSVASGQDTQYF. The DNA of the CDR3 is TGTGCCAGCAGTGTTGCTAGCGGGCAGGATACGCAGTATTTT.

V is TRBV6-1 and J is TRBJ1-2; TRBD1 matches 7 bases. From germline, CDR1 is MNHNS and CDR2 SASEGT. The CDR3 is 13 residues long. Unmatched junction bases numbered 8, after V lost 7 bases and J lost 6 bases. CDR3: CASTKQGSDGYTF. The CDR3 nucleotides read TGTGCCAGCACTAAACAGGGGTCGGATGGCTACACCTTC.

The chain employs TRBV11-2 and TRBJ1-2; D gene ambiguous. Germline V gene data show CDR1 as SGHAT and CDR2 as FQNNGV. CDR3 size: 14 residues. V shed 1 base and J shed 8 bases, with 14 bases lying between them. The CDR3 loop reads CASSLGASEVGYTF. The CDR3 DNA follows: TGTGCCAGCAGCTTAGGCGCCTCGGAGGTGGGCTACACCTTC.

The chain links TRBV12-5 to TRBJ2-5, with 10 bases fitting TRBD2. CDR3 length equals 16 residues. The V gene's germline CDR1 is LGHNT and CDR2 FRNRAP. With 0 bases clipped from V and 4 bases from J, the junction kept 5 bases outside the gene matches. The CDR3 reads CASGLVISGGRETQYF. CDR3 DNA sequence: TGTGCTAGTGGTTTGGTAATTAGCGGGGGGCGAGAGACCCAGTACTTC.

The chain couples TRBV4-2 to TRBJ2-2; 9 positions agree with TRBD2. Germline V gene lookup returns CDR1 LGHNA and CDR2 YNFKEQ. CDR3 size: 19 residues. The V segment lost 1 base and the J segment 1 base; nucleotides outside the gene matches: 10. Written as DNA, the CDR3 is TGTGCCAGCAGCCAAGGAGAGGCTAGCGGGAAACTGAACACCGGGGAGCTGTTTTTT. This sequence encodes CASSQGEASGKLNTGELFF.

The chain joins TRBV19 to TRBJ2-1; 12 nucleotides align to TRBD2. V was pared by 8 bases and J by 9 bases, with 11 bases of the junction left unmatched. The CDR3 totals 15 residues. The germline CDR1 and CDR2 sequences are LNHDA and SQIVND (reference sequence). CDR3 residues: CASRVLAGGSGEQFF. The CDR3 DNA sequence: TGTGCCAGTCGGGTCCTAGCGGGAGGGTCCGGTGAGCAGTTCTTC. Drawing the rest from reference TRBV19 and TRBJ2-1, the complete variable domain is DGGITQSPKYLFRKEGQNVTLSCEQNLNHDAMYWYRQDPGQGLRLIYYSQIVNDFQKGDIAEGYSVSREKKESFPLTVTSAQKNPTAFYLCASRVLAGGSGEQFFGPGTRLTVL.

This chain joins TRBV7-8 and TRBJ1-1; D is uncertain. The CDR3 runs 16 residues. The germline CDR1 and CDR2 sequences are SGHVS and FQNEAQ. The germline V and J ends were trimmed by 2 bases and 4 bases, with 17 bases remaining between them. This CDR3 reads CASSLNSRNSFTEAFF. The CDR3 nucleotides are TGTGCCAGCAGCTTAAATTCAAGGAACAGCTTCACTGAAGCTTTCTTT. Full variable domain (remainder filled in from reference TRBV7-8 and TRBJ1-1): GAGVSQSPRYKVAKRGQDVALRCDPISGHVSLFWYQQALGQGPEFLTYFQNEAQLDKSGLPSDRFFAERPEGSVSTLKIQRTQQEDSAVYLCASSLNSRNSFTEAFFGQGTRLTVV.

The chain is built from TRBV19 and TRBJ2-7; D remains ambiguous. The germline CDR1 and CDR2 sequences are LNHDA and SQIVND (reference sequence). The CDR3 has 12 amino acids. The V gene lost 7 bases and the J gene lost 7 bases, with 14 bases spanning the gap. CDR3 sequence reads: CASIPRGSEQYF. The CDR3 DNA follows: TGTGCCAGTATCCCCCGCGGTTCAGAGCAGTACTTC.

The V gene is TRBV5-3, the J gene TRBJ2-1; 7 nucleotides match TRBD2. TRBV5-3 counts as an open reading frame of uncertain function. The trim removed 2 bases at V and 3 bases at J, leaving 5 bases unmatched. This CDR3 has 15 residues. The CDR3 nucleotides are TGTGCCAGAAGCTTACATGGGGGGGGCTACAATGAGCAGTTCTTC. Its translation is CARSLHGGGYNEQFF.

This rearrangement joins TRBV7-2 to TRBJ2-7, with TRBD1 matching over 9 bases. V gave up 5 bases and J gave up 4 bases; unmatched junction bases: 3. Per the germline V gene, CDR1 is SGHTA and CDR2 is FQGNSA. CDR3 length: 13 amino acids. CDR3: CASSPGQGYEQYF. DNA of the CDR3: TGTGCCAGCAGCCCCGGACAGGGGTACGAGCAGTACTTC.

This rearrangement joins TRBV7-2 to TRBJ2-7, with TRBD2 matching 7 bases. V shed 1 base and J 9 bases; nucleotides not matched to a gene: 3. Germline CDR1 SGHTA, CDR2 FQGNSA. This CDR3 contains 12 residues. CDR3 nucleotides: TGTGCCAGCAGCTTAGTTGGCGGGGGGCAGTACTTC. Encoded protein: CASSLVGGGQYF.

The chain recombines TRBV4-1 with TRBJ1-2; D not certain. Trimming removed 1 base from V and 7 bases from J, with 7 bases in between. The CDR3 is 12 residues long. Germline V gene lookup returns CDR1 MGHRA and CDR2 YSYEKL. The CDR3 loop reads CASSQGGFGYTF. CDR3 coding DNA: TGCGCCAGCAGCCAAGGAGGGTTTGGCTACACCTTC.

The chain is built from TRBV7-2 and TRBJ2-3; a possible D gene is TRBD2 (6 bases). The V gene lost 8 bases and the J gene lost 4 bases, with 16 bases spanning the gap. Per germline, CDR1 SGHTA and CDR2 FQGNSA. This CDR3 spans 14 amino acids. This chain's CDR3 is CASRQRPGADTQYF. The CDR3 DNA sequence: TGTGCCAGCCGCCAACGGCCGGGGGCAGATACGCAGTATTTT.

The chain couples TRBV7-9 to TRBJ1-1; TRBD1 is a possible D gene (5 bases). The CDR3 spans 17 residues. V dropped 0 bases and J dropped 1 base, with 15 bases sitting between them. Germline CDR1 SEHNR, CDR2 FQNEAQ (reference sequence). Here the CDR3 DNA reads TGTGCCAGCAGCTTAGCGTCGCGAGGGGACTGGAACACTGAAGCTTTCTTT. Protein product: CASSLASRGDWNTEAFF. The entire variable domain, with the rest obtained from reference TRBV7-9 and TRBJ1-1, is as follows: DTGVSQNPRHKITKRGQNVTFRCDPISEHNRLYWYRQTLGQGPEFLTYFQNEAQLEKSRLLSDRFSAERPKGSFSTLEIQRTEQGDSAMYLCASSLASRGDWNTEAFFGQGTRLTVV.

This clone came up once. The gene calls are TRBV19 and TRBJ2-1; maybe TRBD2 (6 bases). The CDR3 is 15 amino acids. Germline V gene lookup returns CDR1 LNHDA and CDR2 SQIVND (reference sequence). V was cut by 4 bases and J by 4 bases, with 14 bases left in between. The CDR3 reads CASSNRRVGYNEQFF. CDR3 DNA sequence: TGTGCCAGTAGTAACCGGAGGGTAGGATACAATGAGCAGTTCTTC.

This clone was counted a few times. This rearrangement joins TRBV10-3 to TRBJ2-1; D perhaps matches TRBD1 (6 bases). Trimming cost V 11 bases and J 0 bases, with 14 bases left between them. CDR3 size: 14 residues. Looked up from germline, CDR1 is ENHRY and CDR2 is SYGVKD. In DNA form, the CDR3 reads TGTGCCTGCATTAAAGGGGGCTCCTACAATGAGCAGTTCTTC. Its translation is CACIKGGSYNEQFF.

A note on this clone: This sample includes further DNA sequences coding for the same CDR3. This chain links TRBV5-1 with TRBJ1-1; a possible D gene is TRBD1 (5 bases). The CDR3 extends over 14 amino acids. Germline loops: CDR1 SGHRS, CDR2 YFSETQ. V was cut by 0 bases and J by 3 bases, with 9 bases left in between. The CDR3 loop is CASSLVGGDTEAFF. The CDR3 DNA reads as TGCGCCAGCAGCTTGGTCGGGGGGGACACTGAAGCTTTCTTT.

A single count supports this clone. The genes are TRBV21-1 and TRBJ2-2; the D segment call TRBD2 is taken from the table without a DNA check. TRBV21-1 is described as a pseudogene. The CDR3 loop spans 16 amino acids. This CDR3 is CASSKEDSGNTGELFF. The CDR3 nucleotides are TGTGCCAGCAGCAAAGAAGATAGCGGGAACACCGGGGAGCTGTTTTTT.